At least ten counts were recorded for the clone carrying this T cell receptor beta chain. Antigen specificity is unknown. This specimen belongs to a study of identical twins. Whole-study findings and limits: Out-of-frame sharing of TCR alpha in monozygotic twins was underestimated by models. Memory repertoires showed no such pattern, whereas abundant cord blood beta clonotypes carried fewer insertions. The authors noted that invariant MAIT and iNKT cells could partly confound zero-insertion analyses.

The germline V and J ends were trimmed by 2 bases and 1 base, with 6 bases remaining between them. The CDR3 length is 14 residues. Germline V gene data show CDR1 as DFQATT and CDR2 as SNEGSKA (reference sequence). TCRdb itself ran the 5' RACE reads through MiXCR, one entry per CDR3 protein. The data hold hundreds of thousands of distinct CDR3 sequences, with 8.5% to 9.5% observed a single time. These data also formed part of another study, on yellow fever vaccine responses in identical twins.

V usage is TRBV20-1 and J usage is TRBJ2-6; D unresolved. The specimen sequenced was PBMCs. The TCR sequence derives from a woman aged 18-35 years in good health. The CDR3 loop is CSARTDSGANVLTF. CDR3 DNA: TGCAGTGCTAGAACAGATTCTGGGGCCAACGTCCTGACTTTC.